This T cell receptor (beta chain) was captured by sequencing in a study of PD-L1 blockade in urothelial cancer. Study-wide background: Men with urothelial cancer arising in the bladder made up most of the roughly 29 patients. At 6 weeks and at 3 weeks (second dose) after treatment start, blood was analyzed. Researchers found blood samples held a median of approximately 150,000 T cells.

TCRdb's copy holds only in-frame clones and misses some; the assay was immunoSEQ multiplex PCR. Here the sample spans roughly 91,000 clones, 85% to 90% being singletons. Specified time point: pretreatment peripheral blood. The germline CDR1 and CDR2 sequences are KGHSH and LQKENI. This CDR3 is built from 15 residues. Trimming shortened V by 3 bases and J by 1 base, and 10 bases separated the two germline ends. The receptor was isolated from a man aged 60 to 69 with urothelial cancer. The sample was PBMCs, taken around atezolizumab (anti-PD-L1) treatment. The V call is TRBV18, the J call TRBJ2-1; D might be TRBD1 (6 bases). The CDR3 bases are TGTGCCAGCTCACCGCAACAGGGTTCCTACAATGAGCAGTTCTTC. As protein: CASSPQQGSYNEQFF. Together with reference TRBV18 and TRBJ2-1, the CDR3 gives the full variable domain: NAGVMQNPRHLVRRRGQEARLRCSPMKGHSHVYWYRQLPEEGLKFMVYLQKENIIDESGMPKERFSAEFPKEGPSILRIQQVVRGDSAAYFCASSPQQGSYNEQFFGPGTRLTVL.